The clone carrying this TCR beta chain came up a few times. Its antigen remains unknown. The data were obtained in a study of persistence of HIV-infected CD4 T cells. The stimulus was lysate of CMV-infected fibroblasts, about 11 ug/mL. Sorted nonresponding memory CD4+ T cells were CD40L-negative, CD69-negative, CD45RO-high. Study findings and constraints: Degenerate expanded CDR3beta sequences were enriched among CMV- and Gag-responding cells.

The immunoSEQ assay was version 4, run in survey mode. Method: immunoSEQ multiplex PCR; TCRdb's copy keeps in-frame clones and lacks some. The data show about 48,000 clones, about 80% seen once. Germline CDR1 and CDR2: LNHDA and SQIVND (reference sequence). This CDR3 is 14 amino acids long. The junction had 3 bases not matched to a gene; V was cut back by 5 bases and J by 3 bases. The J gene is TRBJ1-3, the V gene TRBV19, with 8 bases that match TRBD1. The source of this sequence is an adult man with HIV who was CMV-seropositive. Specimen: CD4+ T cells sorted from PBMCs after approximately 18-hour stimulation, collected from a patient who received antiretroviral therapy. CDR3 in DNA: TGTGCCAGTAGTGGCAGGGGGCGTGGAAACACCATATATTTT. Translation gives CASSGRGRGNTIYF.